This T cell receptor beta chain was identified in a study of cytomegalovirus exposure and HLA in healthy donors. On the study more broadly: In a previous analysis, 117 million unique TCR beta sequences were found from 150 million to 200 million T cells.

With 9 bases clipped from V and 6 bases from J, the junction kept 14 bases outside the gene matches. The germline gives CDR1 SEHNR, CDR2 FQNEAQ (reference sequence). The CDR3 is 15 residues long. Study findings and constraints: A later analysis revealed that TCR association rates differed between HLA loci, peaking at DRB1 and bottoming out at HLA-C. As a later analysis showed, a missense DCLRE1C variant was linked to trimming of TCR beta V- and J-genes. Under in vitro conditions, three CMV-associated chains were confirmed as specific for CMV antigens.

About this clone itself: The antigen is undetermined.

Use of 60 Vbeta and 13 Jbeta primers characterized the PCR. Clones were sequenced by immunoSEQ multiplex PCR, and TCRdb holds only the in-frame ones, with some missing. Of fewer than 200,000 clones detected, 75% to 85% appear once; the ten largest clones hold less than 15%. The sequence was obtained from a woman aged 50 to 60 in good health and CMV-seronegative. This rearrangement joins TRBV7-9 to TRBJ1-2; 9 bases map to TRBD1. The sample consisted of PBMCs. The CDR3 DNA reads as TGTGCCAGTTGGCACACAGGGGGCGGAACGGATGGCTACACCTTC. It yields the protein CASWHTGGGTDGYTF.